Below, 7 T cell receptor beta chains from the same sample are listed, as sequenced in a study of T cells expressing NK-cell markers. No DNA is given; TCRdb re-called the 5' RACE reads and lists each CDR3 protein once. Its table lists under 500,000 distinct CDR3 sequences. Material for sequencing was blood T cells: a sorted CD56 or NKG2C T cell subset, CD4+ or CD8+ T cells, or bulk PBMC T cells (not recorded which). Receptor source: a woman between 18 and 75 years old in good health.

The chain recombines TRBV7-9 with TRBJ1-5; TCRdb's D gene call, TRBD1, goes unchecked for lack of DNA. This CDR3 has 15 residues. Germline values: CDR1 SEHNR, CDR2 FQNEAQ (reference sequence). The CDR3: CASSLAGTGNQPQHF. The whole variable domain, filled in from reference TRBV7-9 and TRBJ1-5, reads DTGVSQNPRHKITKRGQNVTFRCDPISEHNRLYWYRQTLGQGPEFLTYFQNEAQLEKSRLLSDRFSAERPKGSFSTLEIQRTEQGDSAMYLCASSLAGTGNQPQHFGDGTRLSIL.

V gene TRBV20-1 combines with J gene TRBJ2-5; the D gene TCRdb calls, TRBD1, cannot be checked with no DNA. Germline V gene lookup returns CDR1 DFQATT and CDR2 SNEGSKA (reference sequence). CDR3 length: 13 residues. CDR3 loop: CSASGLGGETQYF.

This chain joins TRBV6-5 and TRBJ2-5. The CDR3 has 14 residues. From germline, CDR1 is MNHEY and CDR2 SVGAGI. The CDR3 region is CASSYVFAEETQYF.

The CDR3 spells CASSRVRSGELFF. This chain links TRBV5-4 with TRBJ2-2. The CDR3 length is 13 residues. CDR1 is SGHNT, CDR2 YYREEE, per germline (reference sequence). The variable domain in full, completed from reference TRBV5-4 and TRBJ2-2, reads ETGVTQSPTHLIKTRGQQVTLRCSSQSGHNTVSWYQQALGQGPQFIFQYYREEENGRGNFPPRFSGLQFPNYSSELNVNALELDDSALYLCASSRVRSGELFFGEGSRLTVL.

V gene TRBV6-2 or TRBV6-3 combines with J gene TRBJ2-7; TCRdb picks TRBD1, but there is no DNA to check that call. The V gene's germline CDR1 is MNHEY and CDR2 SVGEGT. This CDR3 is 14 amino acids long. The CDR3 is CASRPGTDPGEQYF.

The chain recombines TRBV28 with TRBJ1-2. The CDR3 covers 13 residues. Germline V gene data show CDR1 as MDHEN and CDR2 as SYDVKM. The CDR3 reads CASNAGFDYGYTF.

The chain carries TRBV30 and TRBJ2-2; TCRdb picks TRBD1, but there is no DNA to check that call. The germline V gene encodes CDR1 GTSNPN and CDR2 SVGIG (reference sequence). The CDR3 is 15 amino acids. The CDR3 reads CAWSVRTGYNGELFF.